This T cell receptor (beta chain) was documented in a study of cytomegalovirus exposure and HLA in healthy donors. General study results and limits: From TCR beta sequences, most subjects' HLA-A and HLA-B alleles were reportedly predicted accurately.

This clone was counted a single time. Its antigen is unknown. Amplification used 60 Vbeta primers and 13 Jbeta primers. Profiled with immunoSEQ multiplex PCR; TCRdb holds only in-frame clones, not every one. Counted here are 180,000 or so clones, 76% occurring once; the ten biggest clones make up about 2.5%. CDR1 is MNHEY and CDR2 is SVGAGI in the germline V gene. The CDR3 is made up of 13 amino acids. The V end lost 10 bases, the J end lost 6 bases, and 18 bases lay between the germline ends. The sequencing input was PBMCs. The clonotype originates from a young woman in good health and CMV-seropositive. The rearrangement links TRBV6-5 to TRBJ1-2; D might be TRBD1 (5 bases). CDR3 sequence reads: CATTRSAGNGYTF. CDR3 DNA sequence: TGTGCCACAACCCGTTCGGCAGGGAATGGCTACACCTTC.